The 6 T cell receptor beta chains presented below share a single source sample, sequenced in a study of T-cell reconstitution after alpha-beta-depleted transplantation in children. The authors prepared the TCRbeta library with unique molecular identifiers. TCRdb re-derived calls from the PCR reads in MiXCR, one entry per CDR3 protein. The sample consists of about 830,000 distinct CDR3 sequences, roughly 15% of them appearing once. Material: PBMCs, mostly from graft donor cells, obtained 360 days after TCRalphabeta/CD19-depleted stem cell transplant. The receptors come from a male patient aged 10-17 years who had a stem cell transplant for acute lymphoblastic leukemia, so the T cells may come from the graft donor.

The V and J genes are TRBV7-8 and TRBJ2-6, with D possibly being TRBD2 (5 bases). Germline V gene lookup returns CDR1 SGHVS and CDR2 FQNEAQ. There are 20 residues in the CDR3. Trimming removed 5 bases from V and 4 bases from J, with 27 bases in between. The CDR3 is CASSHLEAGVSSTGANVLTF. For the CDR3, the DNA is TGTGCCAGCAGCCACCTGGAGGCAGGCGTATCATCCACCGGGGCCAACGTCCTGACTTTC.

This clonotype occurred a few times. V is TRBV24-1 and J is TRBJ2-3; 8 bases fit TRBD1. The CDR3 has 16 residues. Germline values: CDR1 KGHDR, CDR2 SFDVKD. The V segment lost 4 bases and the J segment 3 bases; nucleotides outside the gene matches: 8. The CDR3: CATSDRTGYWTDTQYF. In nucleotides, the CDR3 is TGTGCCACCAGTGACCGGACAGGGTATTGGACAGATACGCAGTATTTT.

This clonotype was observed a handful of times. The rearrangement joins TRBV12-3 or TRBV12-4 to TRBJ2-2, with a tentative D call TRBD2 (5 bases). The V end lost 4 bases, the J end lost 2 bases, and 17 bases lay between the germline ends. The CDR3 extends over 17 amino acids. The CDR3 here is CASSYRLHYTNTGELFF. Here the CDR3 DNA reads TGTGCCAGCAGTTACCGACTACATTACACAAACACCGGGGAGCTGTTTTTT.

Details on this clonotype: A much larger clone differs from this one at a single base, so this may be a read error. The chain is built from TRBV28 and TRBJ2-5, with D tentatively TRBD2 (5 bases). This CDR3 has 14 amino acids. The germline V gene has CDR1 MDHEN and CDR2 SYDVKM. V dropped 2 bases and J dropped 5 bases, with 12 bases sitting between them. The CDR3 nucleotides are TGTGCCAGCAGTTTAGGGAGTATTTGGGAGACCCAGTACTTC. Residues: CASSLGSIWETQYF.

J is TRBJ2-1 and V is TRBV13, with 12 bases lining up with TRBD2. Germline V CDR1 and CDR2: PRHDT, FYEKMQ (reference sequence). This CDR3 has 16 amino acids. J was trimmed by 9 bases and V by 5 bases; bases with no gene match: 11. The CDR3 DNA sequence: TGTGCCAGCAGCCCCGGCCTAGCGGGAGGGCCCTGTGAGCAGTTCTTC. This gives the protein CASSPGLAGGPCEQFF. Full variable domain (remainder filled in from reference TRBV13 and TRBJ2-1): AAGVIQSPRHLIKEKRETATLKCYPIPRHDTVYWYQQGPGQDPQFLISFYEKMQSDKGSIPDRFSAQQFSDYHSELNMSSLELGDSALYFCASSPGLAGGPCEQFFGPGTRLTVL.

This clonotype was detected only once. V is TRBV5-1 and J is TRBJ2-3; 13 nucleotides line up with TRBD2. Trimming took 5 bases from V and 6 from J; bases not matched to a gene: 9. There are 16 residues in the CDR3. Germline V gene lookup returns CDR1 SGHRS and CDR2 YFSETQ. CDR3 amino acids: CASSFRTSGSADTQYF. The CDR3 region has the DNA TGCGCCAGCAGTTTCCGGACTAGCGGGAGTGCGGATACGCAGTATTTT.